The 10 T cell receptor beta chains below were found in one sample sequenced in a study of blood T cell repertoires in COVID-19. This table comes from immunoSEQ multiplex PCR, and its TCRdb copy is limited to in-frame clones, with some not included. The repertoire holds about 64,000 clones, with 70% to 90% as singletons. Sequenced: peripheral blood. The receptors here all came from a man aged 45-65 years with active COVID-19.

The V call is TRBV11-2, the J call TRBJ2-7; 7 bases match TRBD1. The germline V gene has CDR1 SGHAT and CDR2 FQNNGV. The CDR3 has 16 residues. The trim removed 5 bases at V and 4 bases at J, leaving 14 bases unmatched. This chain's CDR3 is CASSTQLRTGPYEQYF. CDR3 bases: TGTGCCAGCAGCACCCAACTCCGGACAGGTCCATACGAGCAGTACTTC.

The gene calls are TRBV9 and TRBJ1-4; D is undetermined. The CDR3 loop spans 16 amino acids. Germline CDR1 and CDR2: SGDLS and YYNGEE. Between the trimmed V and J ends, which lost 4 bases and 7 bases, there was a span of 20 bases. CDR3: CASSPLEWTPGEKLFF. The CDR3 region has the DNA TGTGCCAGCAGCCCACTCGAATGGACTCCGGGTGAAAAACTGTTTTTT.

J is TRBJ2-1 and V is TRBV7-6, with 16 bases lining up with TRBD2. Germline lookup yields CDR1 SGHVS and CDR2 FNYEAQ. V shed 3 bases, J shed 4 bases, and the junction held 3 bases outside the gene matches. CDR3 length: 17 amino acids. CDR3 bases: TGTGCCAGCAGCTTTACGGGACTAGCGGGGGGGTACAATGAGCAGTTCTTC. It encodes CASSFTGLAGGYNEQFF.

This rearrangement joins TRBV5-1 to TRBJ2-3; 9 nucleotides match TRBD1. Germline values: CDR1 SGHRS, CDR2 YFSETQ. CDR3 length: 16 amino acids. Trimming removed 4 bases from V and 3 bases from J; junction bases left unmatched: 9. The DNA of the CDR3 is TGCGCCAGCAGCCCCGGGACAGGGATTCGAACAGATACGCAGTATTTT. Amino acids: CASSPGTGIRTDTQYF.

The chain recombines TRBV2 with TRBJ1-4; 7 bases agree with TRBD1. The length of the CDR3 is 14 residues. The germline V gene encodes CDR1 SNHLY and CDR2 FYNNEI. Losses at the gene ends were 6 bases for V and 4 bases for J; bases not matched to a gene: 5. As DNA, the CDR3 is TGTGCCAGCAGCTCCGGGACAGTTAATGAAAAACTGTTTTTT. It specifies CASSSGTVNEKLFF.

The V call is TRBV5-6, the J call TRBJ2-7, with a tentative D call TRBD1 (6 bases). The germline CDR1 and CDR2 sequences are SGHDT and YYEEEE. V lost 5 bases, J lost 7 bases, and 19 bases lay in between. The CDR3 covers 14 residues. The CDR3 protein is CASSSTGFGWEQYF. CDR3 bases: TGTGCCAGCAGTTCTACAGGGTTCGGGTGGGAGCAGTACTTC.

The chain joins TRBV23-1 to TRBJ2-1, with D perhaps matching TRBD1 (6 bases). TRBV23-1 belongs to the ORF category, with a function that is uncertain. Trimming took off 3 bases at V and 7 bases at J, with 16 bases between the two ends. The CDR3 totals 15 residues. The CDR3, as DNA: TGCGCCAGCAGTCAGAGTTACAGGGCGAGGAATGAGCAGTTCTTC. Amino acid sequence: CASSQSYRARNEQFF.

This chain uses TRBV11-2 with TRBJ2-7, with 10 nucleotides matching TRBD1. Germline-derived CDR1 and CDR2 are SGHAT and FQNNGV. With 5 bases clipped from V and 6 bases from J, the junction kept 7 bases outside the gene matches. This CDR3 has 14 amino acids. The CDR3 sequence is CASSRYRDRGEQYF. The DNA for the CDR3 is TGTGCCAGCAGCCGATACCGGGACAGGGGCGAGCAGTACTTC.

The rearrangement links TRBV15 to TRBJ2-1; 15 nucleotides agree with TRBD2. CDR1 LNHNV and CDR2 YYDKDF come from the germline V gene (reference sequence). V lost 6 bases, J lost 10 bases, and 4 bases stayed unmatched. The CDR3 length is 14 residues. The CDR3 DNA sequence: TGTGCCACCAGTCCTGGGACTAGCGGGAGGGAGCAGTTCTTC. It yields the protein CATSPGTSGREQFF.

This rearrangement joins TRBV7-9 to TRBJ2-1, with 8 bases matching TRBD2. V shed 6 bases, J shed 7 bases, and the junction held 11 bases outside the gene matches. CDR3 size: 15 residues. Per the germline V gene, CDR1 is SEHNR and CDR2 is FQNEAQ (reference sequence). CDR3 DNA sequence: TGTGCCAGCAGAAGATGGACAGCGGGAGTGAATGAGCAGTTCTTC. It yields the protein CASRRWTAGVNEQFF.